The 17 T cell receptor beta chains in this list originate from one sample, sequenced in a study of blood T cell repertoires in COVID-19. The repertoire was sequenced with immunoSEQ multiplex PCR; TCRdb's copy has only in-frame clones and lacks some. The table includes some 65,000 clones, approximately 95% detected once. The source material was peripheral blood. The receptors stem from a man in his 70s with active COVID-19.

This chain joins TRBV18 and TRBJ1-1; no firm D call. Trimming removed 1 base from V and 7 bases from J, with 10 bases in between. The length of the CDR3 is 13 residues. CDR1 KGHSH and CDR2 LQKENI come from the germline V gene. The DNA for the CDR3 is TGTGCCAGCTCACCACAGGCGGCTAGTGAAGCTTTCTTT. This codes for CASSPQAASEAFF. The full variable domain, rest sourced from reference TRBV18 and TRBJ1-1, is NAGVMQNPRHLVRRRGQEARLRCSPMKGHSHVYWYRQLPEEGLKFMVYLQKENIIDESGMPKERFSAEFPKEGPSILRIQQVVRGDSAAYFCASSPQAASEAFFGQGTRLTVV.

This clone was seen a handful of times. V usage is TRBV3-1 (or the pseudogene TRBV3-2) and J usage is TRBJ1-1; 8 bases line up with TRBD1. This CDR3 has 16 amino acids. CDR1 is LGHDT, CDR2 YNNKEL, per germline (reference sequence). V shed 4 bases and J 1 base; nucleotides not matched to a gene: 8. CDR3 in amino acids: CASSRTGTGPNTEAFF. The DNA of the CDR3 is TGTGCCAGCAGCCGAACCGGGACAGGACCGAACACTGAAGCTTTCTTT.

This chain joins TRBV13 and TRBJ1-6; a weak D match, TRBD1 (6 bases). Germline CDR1 reads PRHDT; CDR2 reads FYEKMQ (reference sequence). V was pared by 5 bases and J by 5 bases, with 16 bases between. The CDR3 runs to 16 residues. In DNA, the CDR3 is TGTGCCAGCAGCGCCATCGTGGACAGAAATAATTCACCCCTCCACTTT. It translates to CASSAIVDRNNSPLHF.

This clone has only a few counts. The rearrangement links TRBV2 to TRBJ2-1, with 10 positions matching TRBD2. Trimming at V came to 7 bases and at J to 4 bases, leaving 4 bases not matched to a gene. The CDR3 covers 14 residues. CDR1 and CDR2 (germline): SNHLY, FYNNEI. The DNA of the CDR3 is TGTGCCAGCACTCAACTAGCGGGATACAATGAGCAGTTCTTC. Protein product: CASTQLAGYNEQFF.

Notes on this clone: Distinct nucleotide sequences in the sample also encode this CDR3. CDR3 in DNA: TGTGCCATCAGATCCGACAGGGGTAATGAAAAACTGTTTTTT. Its translation is CAIRSDRGNEKLFF. This chain connects TRBV10-3 to TRBJ1-4; 8 bases are shared with TRBD1. The CDR3 consists of 14 residues. V lost 6 bases to trimming and J lost 4 bases; unmatched junction nucleotides: 4. The V gene's germline CDR1 is ENHRY and CDR2 SYGVKD.

Only one count was recorded for this clone. This chain joins TRBV18 and TRBJ1-1; 8 bases align to TRBD1. This CDR3 has 14 residues. The germline V gene has CDR1 KGHSH and CDR2 LQKENI. Trimming took 8 bases from V and 1 from J; bases not matched to a gene: 6. The CDR3 region is CASITGQENTEAFF. The CDR3 DNA is TGTGCCAGCATAACGGGACAGGAGAACACTGAAGCTTTCTTT.

The V gene is TRBV9, the J gene TRBJ1-1; D is uncertain. V lost 4 bases and J lost 1, with 14 bases in between. This CDR3 region has 15 residues. Germline assignment: CDR1 SGDLS and CDR2 YYNGEE. The CDR3 DNA is TGTGCCAGCAGCCCCCAGGCACGGGGGAACACTGAAGCTTTCTTT. As protein: CASSPQARGNTEAFF.

The chain couples TRBV29-1 to TRBJ2-2; D not resolved. The CDR3 is 14 residues long. Germline CDR1 SQVTM, CDR2 ANQGSEA. Trimming pared 1 base from V and 4 bases from J, leaving 10 bases between. CDR3 sequence reads: CSVEGDTPTGELFF. In DNA form, the CDR3 reads TGCAGCGTTGAAGGAGACACCCCCACCGGGGAGCTGTTTTTT.

J is TRBJ1-2 and V is TRBV5-8, with 7 bases identical to TRBD1. The V gene's germline CDR1 is SGHTS and CDR2 YDEGEE. The V gene end was trimmed by 2 bases and the J gene end by 7 bases; junction bases not matched to a gene: 11. The CDR3 consists of 15 residues. The CDR3 loop reads CASSFEGIQGVGYTF. CDR3 bases: TGTGCCAGCAGCTTCGAGGGAATCCAGGGGGTTGGCTACACCTTC.

In this sample, this clone turned up once. The chain uses TRBV11-3 and TRBJ2-3; D possibly corresponds to TRBD2 (7 bases). The CDR3 spans 15 residues. With 5 bases removed from V and 3 bases from J, the gap between germline ends came to 15 bases. Germline CDR1 is SGHNT and CDR2 is YENEEA. As DNA, the CDR3 is TGTGCCAGCAGCGACCTCGGGGGGCTGACAGATACGCAGTATTTT. Encoded protein: CASSDLGGLTDTQYF.

For the CDR3, the DNA is TGTGCCAGCAGTGAATGGGTTGGCAGGGTGGAGGAAAAACTGTTTTTT. It codes for CASSEWVGRVEEKLFF. The rearrangement links TRBV25-1 to TRBJ1-4; perhaps TRBD1 as D (5 bases). Trimming removed 1 base at V and 8 bases at J, with 17 bases between. This CDR3 is built from 16 residues. Germline assignment: CDR1 MGHDK and CDR2 SYGVNS.

Within the sample, this clone is medium-sized. The V and J genes are TRBV27 and TRBJ1-5; TRBD1 might be the D (6 bases). The ends were cut back, 0 bases at V and 1 base at J, with 13 bases in the middle. The CDR3 loop spans 17 amino acids. Looked up from germline, CDR1 is MNHEY and CDR2 is SMNVEV (reference sequence). CDR3 DNA: TGTGCCAGCAGTTTATCGGGGGGGCAGGGCAGCAATCAGCCCCAGCATTTT. Its protein product is CASSLSGGQGSNQPQHF.

As for this clone: Its ends do not fully match the called genes, so a read error is possible. The genes are TRBV19 and TRBJ1-2; D is uncertain. CDR1 and CDR2 (germline): LNHDA, SQIVND (reference sequence). CDR3 length: 11 amino acids. The CDR3 loop reads CATSRFYGYTF. CDR3 coding DNA: TGTGCCACTAGTCGGTTCTATGGCTACACCTTC.

J is TRBJ2-1 and V is TRBV6-1, with 8 bases aligning to TRBD1. The CDR3 has 20 amino acids. With V trimmed by 4 bases and J by 1 base, 18 bases remained unmatched. The germline V gene has CDR1 MNHNS and CDR2 SASEGT. Here the CDR3 reads CASSVLLGQGPSFSYNEQFF. Here the CDR3 DNA reads TGTGCCAGCAGTGTCCTTCTAGGACAGGGACCCTCCTTTTCCTACAATGAGCAGTTCTTC.

The rearrangement links TRBV11-3 to TRBJ2-5; 11 nucleotides match TRBD2. Germline V lookup: CDR1 SGHNT, CDR2 YENEEA. V lost 5 bases, J lost 2 bases, and 4 bases stayed unmatched. The CDR3 runs 15 residues. CDR3 DNA sequence: TGTGCCAGCAGCCCCGGGACTAGCGGACAAGAGACCCAGTACTTC. Translated, it gives CASSPGTSGQETQYF. The full variable domain, completed using reference TRBV11-3 and TRBJ2-5, is EAGVVQSPRYKIIEKKQPVAFWCNPISGHNTLYWYLQNLGQGPELLIRYENEEAVDDSQLPKDRFSAERLKGVDSTLKIQPAELGDSAVYLCASSPGTSGQETQYFGPGTRLLVL.

The chain carries TRBV19 and TRBJ2-2; 9 bases map to TRBD1. Germline V gene lookup returns CDR1 LNHDA and CDR2 SQIVND (reference sequence). Trimming at V came to 6 bases and at J to 6 bases, leaving 8 bases not matched to a gene. The length of the CDR3 is 15 residues. CDR3 amino acids: CASSAQTGGAGELFF. DNA for the CDR3: TGTGCCAGTAGCGCGCAGACAGGGGGTGCCGGGGAGCTGTTTTTT.

The gene calls are TRBV24-1 and TRBJ1-1; unclear D gene. Germline CDR1 KGHDR, CDR2 SFDVKD. V was clipped by 2 bases and J by 5 bases, with 8 bases between them. The CDR3 totals 13 residues. The chain's CDR3 is CATSDSDWTEAFF. In DNA, the CDR3 is TGTGCCACCAGTGATTCAGATTGGACTGAAGCTTTCTTT.